This T cell receptor (beta chain) was identified in a study of blood T cell repertoires in COVID-19. Profiled with immunoSEQ multiplex PCR; TCRdb holds only in-frame clones, not every one. The sample gives 120,000 or so clones, approximately 88% of which show up once; less than 8% is in the top ten. CDR3 length: 13 residues. The germline gives CDR1 MNHNS, CDR2 SASEGT. V dropped 6 bases and J dropped 4 bases, with 12 bases sitting between them. This TCR was recovered from a man aged 50 to 59 with acute or convalescent COVID-19. The chain recombines TRBV6-1 with TRBJ1-2; D unresolved. Sequencing was performed on peripheral blood. CDR3 bases: TGTGCCAGCAGGGAAACAGACCTCTATGGCTACACCTTC. It encodes CASRETDLYGYTF.